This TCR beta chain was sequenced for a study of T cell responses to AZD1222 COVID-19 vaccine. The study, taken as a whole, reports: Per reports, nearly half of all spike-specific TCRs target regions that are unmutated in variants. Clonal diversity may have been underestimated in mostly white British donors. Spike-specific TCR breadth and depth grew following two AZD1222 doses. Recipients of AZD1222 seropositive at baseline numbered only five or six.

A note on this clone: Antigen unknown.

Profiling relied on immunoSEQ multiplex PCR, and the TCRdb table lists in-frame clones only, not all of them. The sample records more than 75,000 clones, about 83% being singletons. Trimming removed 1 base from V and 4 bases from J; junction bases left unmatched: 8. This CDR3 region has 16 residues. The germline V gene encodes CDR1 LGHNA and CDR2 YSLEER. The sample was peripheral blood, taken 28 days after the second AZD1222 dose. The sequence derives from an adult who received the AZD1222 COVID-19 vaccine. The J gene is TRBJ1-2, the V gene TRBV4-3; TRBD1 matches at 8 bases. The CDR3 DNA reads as TGCGCCAGCAGCCAAGTGGGGGCAGGGGGCGGCTATGGCTACACCTTC. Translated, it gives CASSQVGAGGGYGYTF.